A single sample is the source of the 13 T cell receptor beta chains below, sequenced in a study of T-cell memory formation after mild COVID-19 (dated by TCRdb to about 2021). The library came from 5' RACE. The sequencer was an Illumina NovaSeq 6000. TCRdb reworked the public reads: Q25 trimming with fastp, MiXCR clone assembly, productive beta chains retained. Each entry is one CDR3 protein sequence, shown with its most common DNA and genes. The sample table lists hundreds of thousands of distinct CDR3 sequences, about a sixth of them with a count of one. About a fifth of the sample belongs to the ten largest clones. Source material: PBMCs or a T cell subset sorted from them (not recorded which). The receptors were gathered from a man between 18 and 29 years old who had mild COVID-19 (a few samples of this study predate the infection). The sample titles of this study are shuffled in the database, so cell type and time point are left out; the donor was told from shared clones.

The sample holds many counts of this clonotype. The chain couples TRBV27 to TRBJ2-3; D is uncertain. CDR3 length: 14 residues. Germline V lookup: CDR1 MNHEY, CDR2 SMNVEV (reference sequence). Trimming removed 6 bases at V and 1 base at J, with 11 bases between. CDR3 sequence reads: CASSPEWGTDTQYF. The CDR3, as DNA: TGTGCCAGCAGCCCCGAATGGGGCACAGATACGCAGTATTTT.

In its sample, this clonotype was seen a few times. The J gene is TRBJ2-3, the V gene TRBV12-3 or TRBV12-4, with no clear D. Trimming removed 7 bases at V and 3 bases at J, with 5 bases between. The CDR3 loop spans 11 amino acids. CDR3 in DNA: TGTGCCAGCAAGCGAACAGATACGCAGTATTTT. Encoded protein: CASKRTDTQYF.

This clonotype was counted ten times or more. V usage is TRBV7-2 and J usage is TRBJ1-2; possibly TRBD1 for D (5 bases). The V gene's germline CDR1 is SGHTA and CDR2 FQGNSA. There are 14 residues in the CDR3. Deletions cut 1 base from V and 6 bases from J, with 12 bases between. CDR3 residues: CASSLVGRADGYTF. In DNA form, the CDR3 reads TGTGCCAGCAGCTTAGTGGGCAGGGCTGATGGCTACACCTTC. Filled out from reference TRBV7-2 and TRBJ1-2, the complete variable domain reads GAGVSQSPSNKVTEKGKDVELRCDPISGHTALYWYRQSLGQGLEFLIYFQGNSAPDKSGLPSDRFSAERTGGSVSTLTIQRTQQEDSAVYLCASSLVGRADGYTFGSGTRLTVV.

This chain joins TRBV3-1 and TRBJ2-1; D gene unclear. This CDR3 spans 13 amino acids. Germline CDR1 and CDR2: LGHDT and YNNKEL (reference sequence). V lost 4 bases and J lost 0, with 4 bases in between. The CDR3 here is CASSPYSYNEQFF. The CDR3 nucleotides are TGTGCCAGCAGCCCTTACTCCTACAATGAGCAGTTCTTC.

This clonotype was seen a handful of times. The V and J genes are TRBV20-1 and TRBJ2-3; D gene unclear. The germline V gene has CDR1 DFQATT and CDR2 SNEGSKA (reference sequence). Trimming took 2 bases from V and 1 from J, leaving 7 bases between them. The CDR3 consists of 13 residues. The CDR3 loop is CSARSAGTDTQYF. The CDR3 DNA reads TGCAGTGCTAGAAGCGCGGGCACAGATACGCAGTATTTT.

This rearrangement joins TRBV15 to TRBJ2-1, with D unclear. The CDR3 contains 15 residues. CDR1 is LNHNV, CDR2 YYDKDF, per germline (reference sequence). Trimming took 0 bases from V and 4 from J, leaving 10 bases between them. The CDR3: CATSRDTALYNEQFF. The CDR3, as DNA: TGTGCCACCAGCAGAGATACAGCGCTTTACAATGAGCAGTTCTTC.

The gene calls are TRBV5-1 and TRBJ2-7, with TRBD2 identical over 12 bases. Germline V gene lookup returns CDR1 SGHRS and CDR2 YFSETQ. With V trimmed by 6 bases and J by 0 bases, 10 bases remained unmatched. The CDR3 runs 17 residues. The DNA of the CDR3 is TGCGCCAGCACCCGATACCGGACTAGCGGGGTCTCCTACGAGCAGTACTTC. This encodes CASTRYRTSGVSYEQYF.

The J gene is TRBJ2-5, the V gene TRBV7-3, with a weak D call TRBD1 (7 bases). CDR3 length: 18 amino acids. Germline lookup yields CDR1 SGHTA and CDR2 FQGTGA. V lost 2 bases, J lost 2 bases, and 21 bases lay in between. CDR3: CASSLRSTAGGGQETQYF. In DNA, the CDR3 is TGTGCCAGCAGCTTACGATCGACTGCAGGGGGAGGTCAAGAGACCCAGTACTTC.

The chain recombines TRBV5-1 with TRBJ2-2, with 7 bases aligning to TRBD2. The V gene end was trimmed by 4 bases and the J gene end by 7 bases; junction bases not matched to a gene: 7. The CDR3 is made up of 14 amino acids. Germline V gene data show CDR1 as SGHRS and CDR2 as YFSETQ. The DNA of the CDR3 is TGCGCCAGCAGCCATCCGGGGAGGGACGGGGAGCTGTTTTTT. Translated, it gives CASSHPGRDGELFF.

This clonotype was picked up a small number of times. The J gene is TRBJ1-1, the V gene TRBV4-3; D is uncertain. Germline loops: CDR1 LGHNA, CDR2 YSLEER. The CDR3 contains 16 residues. The germline V and J ends were trimmed by 0 bases and 3 bases, with 14 bases remaining between them. The CDR3, as DNA: TGCGCCAGCAGCCAAGATACGACTTCGGTAGACACTGAAGCTTTCTTT. As protein: CASSQDTTSVDTEAFF.

In this sample, this clonotype turned up a few times. The chain employs TRBV5-1 and TRBJ1-2; D call uncertain. This CDR3 contains 15 residues. CDR1 is SGHRS, CDR2 YFSETQ, per germline. With 6 bases removed from V and 2 bases from J, the gap between germline ends came to 17 bases. The CDR3 DNA reads as TGCGCCAGCAAGAGGTCCCCTGACATAAACTATGGCTACACCTTC. It yields the protein CASKRSPDINYGYTF.

The chain is built from TRBV7-2 and TRBJ2-5, with D unresolved. Germline V gene data show CDR1 as SGHTA and CDR2 as FQGNSA. Trimming left V 4 bases short and J 0 bases short, with 6 bases between. This CDR3 spans 13 amino acids. This CDR3 reads CASSSTYQETQYF. CDR3 coding DNA: TGTGCCAGCAGCTCGACGTACCAAGAGACCCAGTACTTC.

The V gene is TRBV7-2, the J gene TRBJ2-7; D perhaps matches TRBD2 (6 bases). Germline CDR1 is SGHTA and CDR2 is FQGNSA. V was pared by 8 bases and J by 3 bases, with 14 bases between. The CDR3 loop spans 13 amino acids. The CDR3, as DNA: TGTGCCAGCGGCGGGACGGCCGTCTACGAGCAGTACTTC. It is translated as CASGGTAVYEQYF.